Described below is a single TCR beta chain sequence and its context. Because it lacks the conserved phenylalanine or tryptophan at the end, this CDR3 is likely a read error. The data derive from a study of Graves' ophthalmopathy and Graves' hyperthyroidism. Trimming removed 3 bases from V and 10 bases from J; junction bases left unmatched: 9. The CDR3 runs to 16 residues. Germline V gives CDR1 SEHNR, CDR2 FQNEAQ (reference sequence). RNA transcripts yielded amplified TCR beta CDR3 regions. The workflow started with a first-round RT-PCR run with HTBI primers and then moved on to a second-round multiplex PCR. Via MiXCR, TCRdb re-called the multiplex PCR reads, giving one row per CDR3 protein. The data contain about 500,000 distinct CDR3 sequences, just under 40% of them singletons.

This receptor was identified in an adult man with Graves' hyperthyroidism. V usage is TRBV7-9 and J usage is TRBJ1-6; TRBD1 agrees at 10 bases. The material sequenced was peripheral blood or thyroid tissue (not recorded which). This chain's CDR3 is CASSLNRDRGGSPLHS. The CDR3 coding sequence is TGTGCCAGCAGCTTGAACCGGGACAGGGGTGGCTCACCCCTCCACTCT.